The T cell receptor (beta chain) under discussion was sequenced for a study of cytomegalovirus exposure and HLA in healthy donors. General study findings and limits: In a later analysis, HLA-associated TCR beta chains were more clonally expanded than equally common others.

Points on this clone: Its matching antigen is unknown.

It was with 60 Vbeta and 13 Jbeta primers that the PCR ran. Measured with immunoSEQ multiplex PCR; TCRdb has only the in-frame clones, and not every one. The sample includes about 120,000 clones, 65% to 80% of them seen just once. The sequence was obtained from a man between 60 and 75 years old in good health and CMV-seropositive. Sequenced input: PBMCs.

The CDR3 spells CASSTMPQGEQYF. The CDR3 region has the DNA TGCGCCAGCAGCACCATGCCACAGGGAGAGCAGTACTTC. This chain uses TRBV5-1 with TRBJ2-7; perhaps TRBD1 as D (6 bases). Germline CDR1 SGHRS, CDR2 YFSETQ. The CDR3 loop spans 13 amino acids. V was cut by 4 bases and J by 7 bases, with 15 bases left in between.